A single sample is the source of the 6 T cell receptor beta chains below, sequenced in a study of technical replicates of blood from a handful of donors. Clones were sequenced by immunoSEQ multiplex PCR, and TCRdb holds only the in-frame ones, with some missing. Of tens of thousands of clones in the sample, over 90% were seen once. The sequenced material came from T cells isolated from PBMCs. Receptors originate from a human donor in good health.

The chain carries TRBV18 and TRBJ2-7; D perhaps matches TRBD1 (5 bases). The germline V gene encodes CDR1 KGHSH and CDR2 LQKENI. The length of the CDR3 is 16 residues. V lost 3 bases to trimming and J lost 8 bases, with 23 bases between them. The CDR3 DNA reads as TGTGCCAGCTCACCTAGTGACGGAAGGGGTTCGGCGAAGCAGTACTTC. Its translation: CASSPSDGRGSAKQYF.

The chain combines TRBV2 with TRBJ2-1, with D possibly TRBD1 on 5 matching bases. The V gene lost 4 bases and the J gene lost 7 bases, with 14 bases spanning the gap. The CDR3 runs 14 residues. Germline V gene lookup returns CDR1 SNHLY and CDR2 FYNNEI. The CDR3 here is CASSVPGLGNEQFF. The CDR3 nucleotides are TGTGCCAGCAGTGTCCCAGGGCTGGGGAATGAGCAGTTCTTC.

This chain joins TRBV5-1 and TRBJ2-7; no reliable D call. CDR1 and CDR2 (germline): SGHRS, YFSETQ. This CDR3 spans 16 amino acids. V dropped 0 bases and J dropped 0 bases, with 13 bases sitting between them. The CDR3 nucleotides are TGCGCCAGCAGCTTGGGGGCACACACCTACTCCTACGAGCAGTACTTC. Amino acid sequence: CASSLGAHTYSYEQYF.

V is TRBV27 and J is TRBJ1-2; a weak D match, TRBD1 (6 bases). Germline V gene lookup returns CDR1 MNHEY and CDR2 SMNVEV (reference sequence). The CDR3 is 16 residues long. V gave up 0 bases and J gave up 0 bases, with 11 bases separating them. The CDR3 nucleotides read TGTGCCAGCAGTTTATCGGGACACTTATCTAACTATGGCTACACCTTC. Translation: CASSLSGHLSNYGYTF.

V usage is TRBV6-5 and J usage is TRBJ2-1; TRBD1 might be the D (6 bases). The CDR3 loop spans 13 amino acids. V lost 0 bases, J lost 8 bases, and 8 bases lay in between. Germline loops: CDR1 MNHEY, CDR2 SVGAGI. The CDR3 loop is CASSYSYRDEQFF. The DNA of the CDR3 is TGTGCCAGCAGTTACTCGTACAGGGATGAGCAGTTCTTC.

This clone was seen once. The gene calls are TRBV4-1 and TRBJ2-1, with TRBD2 identical over 7 bases. The CDR3 runs to 20 residues. Germline V gene lookup returns CDR1 MGHRA and CDR2 YSYEKL. The V gene end was trimmed by 0 bases and the J gene end by 4 bases; junction bases not matched to a gene: 18. CDR3 coding DNA: TGCGCCAGCAGCCAAGAAGCCGGCGGGAGATATATGGCAGGGTACAATGAGCAGTTCTTC. The encoded protein is CASSQEAGGRYMAGYNEQFF.